This is a list of T cell receptor beta chains from one sample in a study of OX40 agonist ivuxolimab in advanced cancers. TCRdb's copy holds only in-frame clones and misses some; the assay was immunoSEQ multiplex PCR. The data hold about 45,000 clones, with more than 70% observed a single time. The sequenced sample was CD4+ or CD8+ T cells sorted from blood, obtained in a trial of the OX40 agonist ivuxolimab. The receptors shown here come from an adult with an advanced solid tumor such as melanoma, head and neck, liver or kidney cancer. Each CDR3 is given with its conserved first and last residue. The order of the fields is CDR3 DNA, CDR3 protein, clone size, J gene, V gene, CDR3 length, D gene. D genes are given only for firm matches. Expanded clones get a size class; other rows say once, few or many, or leave the size out.

CDR3nt: TGTGCCATCAGTGATGGGGGACAGGGCGGTGGCTACACCTTC
CDR3aa: CAISDGGQGGGYTF
abundance: NA
j_gene: TRBJ1-2
v_gene: TRBV10-3
len: 14
d_gene: TRBD1

CDR3nt: TGTGCCACCAGCTTGCGGGGGGCCTCCTACGAGCAGTACTTC
CDR3aa: CATSLRGASYEQYF
abundance: NA
j_gene: TRBJ2-7
v_gene: TRBV15
len: 14
d_gene: TRBD2

CDR3nt: TGCGCCAGCAGCCCAGATTGGACAGGGTCCACCGGGGAGCTGTTTTTT
CDR3aa: CASSPDWTGSTGELFF
abundance: NA
j_gene: TRBJ2-2
v_gene: TRBV5-1
len: 16
d_gene: TRBD1

CDR3nt: TGTGCCAGCAGCCAGGACAGGAGGGGGACCCAGTACTTC
CDR3aa: CASSQDRRGTQYF
abundance: NA
j_gene: TRBJ2-5
v_gene: TRBV7-9
len: 13
d_gene: NA

CDR3nt: TGTGCCAGCAGCTACATACAGGGCGGGGGCGAAATGGCTTTCTTT
CDR3aa: CASSYIQGGGEMAFF
abundance: NA
j_gene: TRBJ1-1
v_gene: TRBV6-5
len: 15
d_gene: NA

CDR3nt: TGTGCCAGCAGTCTAACGTCGACAGGGAGGGGAACTTTCTTT
CDR3aa: CASSLTSTGRGTFF
abundance: NA
j_gene: TRBJ1-1
v_gene: TRBV27
len: 14
d_gene: TRBD1

CDR3nt: TGCGCCAGCAGCTTGTCAGGACGATCAAACACCGGGGAGCTGTTTTTT
CDR3aa: CASSLSGRSNTGELFF
abundance: NA
j_gene: TRBJ2-2
v_gene: TRBV5-1
len: 16
d_gene: NA

CDR3nt: TGCGCCAGCAGCCAAGGGGGGACTAGATCGGACTACAATGAGCAGTTCTTC
CDR3aa: CASSQGGTRSDYNEQFF
abundance: NA
j_gene: TRBJ2-1
v_gene: TRBV4-1
len: 17
d_gene: TRBD2

CDR3nt: TGTGCCACCAGCAGAGCGGAAGGGAGTCAGCCCCAGCATTTT
CDR3aa: CATSRAEGSQPQHF
abundance: NA
j_gene: TRBJ1-5
v_gene: TRBV15
len: 14
d_gene: NA

CDR3nt: TGTGCCAGCAGTGAATGGACAGGGTCCGACGAGCAGTACTTC
CDR3aa: CASSEWTGSDEQYF
abundance: NA
j_gene: TRBJ2-7
v_gene: TRBV6-1
len: 14
d_gene: TRBD1

CDR3nt: TGCGCCAGCAGGGGGGGTTATGAGCAGTTCTTC
CDR3aa: CASRGGYEQFF
abundance: NA
j_gene: TRBJ2-1
v_gene: TRBV4-1
len: 11
d_gene: NA

CDR3nt: TGCGCCAGCAGCTTAGGAGACAGGGAAGAGACCCAGTACTTC
CDR3aa: CASSLGDREETQYF
abundance: NA
j_gene: TRBJ2-5
v_gene: TRBV5-1
len: 14
d_gene: TRBD1

CDR3nt: TGTGCCAGCAGTGAAAGACACCACTACGAGCAGTACTTC
CDR3aa: CASSERHHYEQYF
abundance: NA
j_gene: TRBJ2-7
v_gene: TRBV6-1
len: 13
d_gene: NA

CDR3nt: TGTGCCAGCAGTGAAGCGCTTCGAATAGCGGAGGGTACGCAGTATTTT
CDR3aa: CASSEALRIAEGTQYF
abundance: NA
j_gene: TRBJ2-3
v_gene: TRBV6-1
len: 16
d_gene: NA

CDR3nt: TGTGCCAGCAGCTTGGCGGGTTTGGCCAAAAACATTCAGTACTTC
CDR3aa: CASSLAGLAKNIQYF
abundance: NA
j_gene: TRBJ2-4
v_gene: TRBV13
len: 15
d_gene: NA

CDR3nt: TGTGCCAGCAGCAACAGGGAGGGGATGTGGGAAGATACGCAGTATTTT
CDR3aa: CASSNREGMWEDTQYF
abundance: NA
j_gene: TRBJ2-3
v_gene: TRBV5-8
len: 16
d_gene: NA

CDR3nt: TGTGCCAGCAGCTTAAGGGGCCGGGGGGCCGTCTATGGCTACACCTTC
CDR3aa: CASSLRGRGAVYGYTF
abundance: NA
j_gene: TRBJ1-2
v_gene: TRBV13
len: 16
d_gene: NA

CDR3nt: TGTGCCAGCAGTACTCTCTTAGCGGGAGGAGCAGATACGCAGTATTTT
CDR3aa: CASSTLLAGGADTQYF
abundance: NA
j_gene: TRBJ2-3
v_gene: TRBV27
len: 16
d_gene: TRBD2

CDR3nt: TGTGCCAGCAGCTCCTCCTACGAGCAGTACTTC
CDR3aa: CASSSSYEQYF
abundance: NA
j_gene: TRBJ2-7
v_gene: TRBV5-4
len: 11
d_gene: NA

CDR3nt: TGTGCCAGCAGCCAGGGTGGCTACGAGCAGTACTTC
CDR3aa: CASSQGGYEQYF
abundance: NA
j_gene: TRBJ2-7
v_gene: TRBV11-2
len: 12
d_gene: NA

CDR3nt: TGTGCCAGCAGCCGGGGGCTTCAGGATGAAAAACTGTTTTTT
CDR3aa: CASSRGLQDEKLFF
abundance: NA
j_gene: TRBJ1-4
v_gene: TRBV9
len: 14
d_gene: NA

CDR3nt: TGTGCCAGCAGTGAAGCGCGGGGGGGCTACACCGGGGAGCTGTTTTTT
CDR3aa: CASSEARGGYTGELFF
abundance: NA
j_gene: TRBJ2-2
v_gene: TRBV2
len: 16
d_gene: TRBD2

CDR3nt: TGTGCCAGCAGCCTTGGGACTAGCGGGACAACGGTTTCGCACTTC
CDR3aa: CASSLGTSGTTVSHF
abundance: NA
j_gene: TRBJ2-7
v_gene: TRBV14
len: 15
d_gene: TRBD2

CDR3nt: TGTGCCAGCAGCTTGGGGGCCTCACAGGGGGCCTACGAGCAGTACTTC
CDR3aa: CASSLGASQGAYEQYF
abundance: NA
j_gene: TRBJ2-7
v_gene: TRBV5-4
len: 16
d_gene: TRBD1

CDR3nt: TGTGCCAGCAGCTTGGTCTCCGGGACAGGGGTCCACGAGCAGTACTTC
CDR3aa: CASSLVSGTGVHEQYF
abundance: NA
j_gene: TRBJ2-7
v_gene: TRBV5-4
len: 16
d_gene: TRBD1

CDR3nt: TGTGCCAGCAGCGTAAGCGGGGGGGCGTATGAGCAGTTCTTC
CDR3aa: CASSVSGGAYEQFF
abundance: NA
j_gene: TRBJ2-1
v_gene: TRBV9
len: 14
d_gene: TRBD2

CDR3nt: TGTGCCAGCAGTTTAAGCCCAATGGAAGTAGCAGATACGCAGTATTTT
CDR3aa: CASSLSPMEVADTQYF
abundance: NA
j_gene: TRBJ2-3
v_gene: TRBV27
len: 16
d_gene: NA

CDR3nt: TGTGCCAGCTCACGAGGGGACAGGGGCTATGGCTACACCTTC
CDR3aa: CASSRGDRGYGYTF
abundance: NA
j_gene: TRBJ1-2
v_gene: TRBV18
len: 14
d_gene: TRBD1

CDR3nt: TGCGCCAGCAGCTTGGAGGGCGGGGGGGCCTACAATGAGCAGTTCTTC
CDR3aa: CASSLEGGGAYNEQFF
abundance: NA
j_gene: TRBJ2-1
v_gene: TRBV5-1
len: 16
d_gene: TRBD2

CDR3nt: TGCGCCAGCAGTGAGCCCTCGGGACTAGCGGGAGGGCTCGGCACAGATACGCAGTATTTT
CDR3aa: CASSEPSGLAGGLGTDTQYF
abundance: NA
j_gene: TRBJ2-3
v_gene: TRBV10-2
len: 20
d_gene: TRBD2

CDR3nt: TGTGCCAGCCTCCGGGGGGAGAACGAGCAGTACTTC
CDR3aa: CASLRGENEQYF
abundance: NA
j_gene: TRBJ2-7
v_gene: TRBV2
len: 12
d_gene: TRBD2

CDR3nt: TGCGCCAGCAGCCCCCAGGGCCCCGGGAGGACCTACGAGCAGTACTTC
CDR3aa: CASSPQGPGRTYEQYF
abundance: few
j_gene: TRBJ2-7
v_gene: TRBV4-1
len: 16
d_gene: TRBD2

CDR3nt: TGTGCCACCAGCAGGGGACAGGTCGGCTACACCTTC
CDR3aa: CATSRGQVGYTF
abundance: NA
j_gene: TRBJ1-2
v_gene: TRBV15
len: 12
d_gene: TRBD1

CDR3nt: TGCGCCAGCAGCTCAACGTGGGGTAGGCTCTACGAGCAGTACTTC
CDR3aa: CASSSTWGRLYEQYF
abundance: NA
j_gene: TRBJ2-7
v_gene: TRBV5-1
len: 15
d_gene: NA

CDR3nt: TGTGCCAGCAGCTTAGTGCGACAGGGAAGCGAGCAGTACTTC
CDR3aa: CASSLVRQGSEQYF
abundance: NA
j_gene: TRBJ2-7
v_gene: TRBV11-2
len: 14
d_gene: TRBD1

CDR3nt: TGTGCCAGCAGCTCTAACTTCAGGGTTAGCGAAGCTTTCTTT
CDR3aa: CASSSNFRVSEAFF
abundance: NA
j_gene: TRBJ1-1
v_gene: TRBV6-5
len: 14
d_gene: NA

CDR3nt: TGTGCCAGCTCACACCCACGGGGAAACACCATATATTTT
CDR3aa: CASSHPRGNTIYF
abundance: NA
j_gene: TRBJ1-3
v_gene: TRBV7-9
len: 13
d_gene: NA

CDR3nt: TGTGCCAGCAGTTACATGGGGACCCATTACAATGAGCAGTTCTTC
CDR3aa: CASSYMGTHYNEQFF
abundance: NA
j_gene: TRBJ2-1
v_gene: TRBV6-5
len: 15
d_gene: NA

CDR3nt: TGTGCCAGCAGCCCCGGGACCGACTCCTACGAGCAGTACTTC
CDR3aa: CASSPGTDSYEQYF
abundance: once
j_gene: TRBJ2-7
v_gene: TRBV5-8
len: 14
d_gene: NA

CDR3nt: TGTGCCACCAGCAGAGTAGCGACTCCACTCTACGAGCAGTACTTC
CDR3aa: CATSRVATPLYEQYF
abundance: NA
j_gene: TRBJ2-7
v_gene: TRBV15
len: 15
d_gene: NA

CDR3nt: TGTGCCAGCAGTGTCGGGCCGGAAGATACGCAGTATTTT
CDR3aa: CASSVGPEDTQYF
abundance: NA
j_gene: TRBJ2-3
v_gene: TRBV6-4
len: 13
d_gene: NA

CDR3nt: TGTGCCAGCAGCTTGCCAGCGGGAGGGGACTACGAGCAGTACTTC
CDR3aa: CASSLPAGGDYEQYF
abundance: once
j_gene: TRBJ2-7
v_gene: TRBV5-6
len: 15
d_gene: TRBD2

CDR3nt: TGTGCCAGCAGTATTAGCGGGAGTTTAGATACGCAGTATTTT
CDR3aa: CASSISGSLDTQYF
abundance: once
j_gene: TRBJ2-3
v_gene: TRBV6-5
len: 14
d_gene: TRBD2

CDR3nt: TGCGCCAGCAGCTTGGCCGGCGGGCTAGCGAATTACGAGCAGTACTTC
CDR3aa: CASSLAGGLANYEQYF
abundance: NA
j_gene: TRBJ2-7
v_gene: TRBV5-1
len: 16
d_gene: NA

CDR3nt: TGTGCCAGCAGCTTAGGGCCCAGGGTTGTGGATGGCTACACCTTC
CDR3aa: CASSLGPRVVDGYTF
abundance: NA
j_gene: TRBJ1-2
v_gene: TRBV7-9
len: 15
d_gene: NA

CDR3nt: TGTGCCAGCACCCCGTGGGGGGACAGGAGAAATGGCTACACCTTC
CDR3aa: CASTPWGDRRNGYTF
abundance: once
j_gene: TRBJ1-2
v_gene: TRBV27
len: 15
d_gene: TRBD1

CDR3nt: TGCGCCAGCAGCTTGGTATCTAGTTTCAATGAGCAGTTCTTC
CDR3aa: CASSLVSSFNEQFF
abundance: once
j_gene: TRBJ2-1
v_gene: TRBV5-1
len: 14
d_gene: NA

CDR3nt: TGTGCCAGCAGCCCCACCGAGGACACCATATATTTT
CDR3aa: CASSPTEDTIYF
abundance: once
j_gene: TRBJ1-3
v_gene: TRBV11-2
len: 12
d_gene: NA

CDR3nt: TGCGCCAGCAGCCTTAGACTAGAAAGGTTAGATACGCAGTATTTT
CDR3aa: CASSLRLERLDTQYF
abundance: medium-sized
j_gene: TRBJ2-3
v_gene: TRBV4-1
len: 15
d_gene: NA

CDR3nt: TGTGCCAGTAGTCTTCGCCGCAAGGACACTGAAGCTTTCTTT
CDR3aa: CASSLRRKDTEAFF
abundance: NA
j_gene: TRBJ1-1
v_gene: TRBV19
len: 14
d_gene: NA

CDR3nt: TGTGCCAGCAGCCCCGCGGAGGGTTTTCATTCACCCCTCCACTTT
CDR3aa: CASSPAEGFHSPLHF
abundance: NA
j_gene: TRBJ1-6
v_gene: TRBV9
len: 15
d_gene: NA

CDR3nt: TGTGCCAGGGAGACGCTTGCGGGAGGGTCCTACAATGAGCAGTTCTTC
CDR3aa: CARETLAGGSYNEQFF
abundance: NA
j_gene: TRBJ2-1
v_gene: TRBV2
len: 16
d_gene: TRBD2